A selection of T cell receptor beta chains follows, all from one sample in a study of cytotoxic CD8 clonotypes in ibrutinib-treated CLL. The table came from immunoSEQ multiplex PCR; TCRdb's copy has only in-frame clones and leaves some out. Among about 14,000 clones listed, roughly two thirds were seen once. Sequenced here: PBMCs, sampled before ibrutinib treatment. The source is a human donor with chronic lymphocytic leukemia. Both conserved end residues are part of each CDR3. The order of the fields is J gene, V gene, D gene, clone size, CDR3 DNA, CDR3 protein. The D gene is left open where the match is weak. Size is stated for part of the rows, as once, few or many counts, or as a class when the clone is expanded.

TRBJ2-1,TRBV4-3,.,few,TGCGCCAGCAGCCAAGAGGGGGCCGACAGGGGCGGGGGTAGGTTCTTC,CASSQEGADRGGGRFF
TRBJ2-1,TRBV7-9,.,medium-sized,TGTGCCAGCAGCCTAGACAACAATGAGCAGTTCTTC,CASSLDNNEQFF
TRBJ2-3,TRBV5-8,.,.,TGTGCCAGCAGCCCCCCCAGGGGTTGGCCCACAGATACGCAGTATTTT,CASSPPRGWPTDTQYF
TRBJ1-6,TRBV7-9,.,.,TGTGCCAGCAGCTTATCGGCAGATAATTCACCCCTCCACTTT,CASSLSADNSPLHF
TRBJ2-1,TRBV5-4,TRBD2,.,TGTGCCAGCAGCTGGCCGGGACTAGCGAGCGGTGAGCAGTTCTTC,CASSWPGLASGEQFF
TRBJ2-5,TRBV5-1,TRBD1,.,TGCGCCAGCAGCCCCCCCGGGACAGGGGGTTTCCAGTACTTC,CASSPPGTGGFQYF
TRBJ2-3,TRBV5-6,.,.,TGTGCCAGCAGCGGGTACTCGCTCCATAGGGAAGATACGCAGTATTTT,CASSGYSLHREDTQYF
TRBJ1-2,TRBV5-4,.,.,TGTGCCAGCAGCTTGGCCCAGGAGGCTTATGGCTACACCTTC,CASSLAQEAYGYTF
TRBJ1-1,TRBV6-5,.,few,TGTGCCAGCAGACCGTCTAGGGACACTGAAGCTTTCTTT,CASRPSRDTEAFF
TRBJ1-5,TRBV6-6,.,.,TGTGCCAGCAGTTACTCCCGAGGTCAGCCCCAGCATTTT,CASSYSRGQPQHF
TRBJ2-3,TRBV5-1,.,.,TGCGCCAGCAGCCCCAGACAGGCCGCGGATACGCAGTATTTT,CASSPRQAADTQYF
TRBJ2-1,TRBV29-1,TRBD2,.,TGCAGCGTTGGGAGGACTAGCGGGGGCAATGAGCAGTTCTTC,CSVGRTSGGNEQFF
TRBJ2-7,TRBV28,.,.,TGTGCCAGCAGTCCCAGTCCGGGACAGCAGTACTTC,CASSPSPGQQYF
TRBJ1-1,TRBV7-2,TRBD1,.,TGTGCCAGCAGCTTAGACGCCGGGACAGGGAGTTGGGCTTTCTTT,CASSLDAGTGSWAFF
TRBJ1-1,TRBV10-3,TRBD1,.,TGTGCCACCCAGGGGGGGGAGAACACTGAAGCTTTCTTT,CATQGGENTEAFF
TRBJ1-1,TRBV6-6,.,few,TGTGCCAGCAGTTACCCCCCACAGGCTTTCTTT,CASSYPPQAFF
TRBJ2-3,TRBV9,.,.,TGTGCCAGCAGCAGCACGGGGGCTGACACAGATACGCAGTATTTT,CASSSTGADTDTQYF
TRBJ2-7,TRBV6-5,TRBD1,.,TGTGCCAGCGGGAGGGACAGGGGCTTCTACGAGCAGTACTTC,CASGRDRGFYEQYF
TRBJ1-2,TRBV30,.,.,TGTGCCTGGAGTGTTAGTGACTATGGCTACACCTTC,CAWSVSDYGYTF
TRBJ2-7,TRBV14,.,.,TGTGCCAGCAGCCCCTGGGGTTACTCCTACGAGCAGTACTTC,CASSPWGYSYEQYF
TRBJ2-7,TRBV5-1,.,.,TGCGCCAGCAGTCCTACGGGGGACGGACCCTACGAGCAGTACTTC,CASSPTGDGPYEQYF
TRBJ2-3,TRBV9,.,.,TGTGCCAGCAGCGTAGGTGTCGGGTCTAGCACAGATACGCAGTATTTT,CASSVGVGSSTDTQYF
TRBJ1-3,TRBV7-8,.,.,TGTGCCAGCAGCCTGGGTGGAAACACCATATATTTT,CASSLGGNTIYF
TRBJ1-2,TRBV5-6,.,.,TGTGCCAGCAGCGGCGGCTATGGCTACACCTTC,CASSGGYGYTF
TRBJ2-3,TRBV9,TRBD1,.,TGTGCCAGCAGCCCCACTGGGGACAGGGGCCCAGATACGCAGTATTTT,CASSPTGDRGPDTQYF
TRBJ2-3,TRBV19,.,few,TGTGCCAGTAGTATTGGTGGGGCAGATACGCAGTATTTT,CASSIGGADTQYF
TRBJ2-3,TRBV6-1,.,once,TGTGCCAGCAGTGAAGTCGGAGATACGCAGTATTTT,CASSEVGDTQYF
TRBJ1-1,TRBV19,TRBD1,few,TGTGCCAGTAACAAGGGACAGGGGAACACTGAAGCTTTCTTT,CASNKGQGNTEAFF